These 26 T cell receptor beta chains share one sample of origin, sequenced in a study of ipilimumab plus nivolumab after autologous stem cell transplantation. Sequenced by immunoSEQ multiplex PCR; TCRdb stores in-frame clones only, minus some. The sample shows fewer than 30,000 clones, 86% of them seen only once. The sequencing here drew on PBMCs, taken in a trial of ipilimumab plus nivolumab as post-transplant consolidation. These receptors all stem from a male donor with diffuse large B-cell lymphoma.

The genes are TRBV5-1 and TRBJ2-1; 12 bases agree with TRBD2. Germline V CDR1 and CDR2: SGHRS, YFSETQ. V dropped 3 bases and J dropped 8; count of bases not matched to a gene: 12. CDR3 length equals 17 residues. The CDR3 DNA follows: TGCGCCAGCAGCTCCAGATCTAGCGGGGGGGCCTTCCATGAGCAGTTCTTC. Residues: CASSSRSSGGAFHEQFF.

About this clone itself: A read error may produce the germline difference seen at one junction end. V gene TRBV20-1 combines with J gene TRBJ2-7; D call uncertain. The CDR3 sequence is 8 residues long. Germline-derived CDR1 and CDR2 are DFQATT and SNEGSKA (reference sequence). The CDR3 reads CSRPPMDF. Here the CDR3 DNA reads TGCAGCCGACCCCCTATGGACTTC.

This sequence joins TRBV10-3 and TRBJ1-1; 8 positions agree with TRBD1. The germline gives CDR1 ENHRY, CDR2 SYGVKD. This CDR3 has 15 amino acids. V lost 9 bases to trimming and J lost 5 bases; unmatched junction nucleotides: 14. In DNA form, the CDR3 reads TGTGCCATACGGGAGGCCGGGACAGGTGGAACTGAAGCTTTCTTT. Translated, it gives CAIREAGTGGTEAFF.

This chain joins TRBV7-2 and TRBJ2-7; unclear D gene. Germline values: CDR1 SGHTA, CDR2 FQGNSA. The V end was cut by 1 base, the J end by 0 bases, with 4 bases between. The CDR3 extends over 13 amino acids. The CDR3 region has the DNA TGTGCCAGCAGCTTAGTTGCCTCCTACGAGCAGTACTTC. It yields the protein CASSLVASYEQYF.

J is TRBJ2-1 and V is TRBV15; 10 bases fit TRBD2. This CDR3 spans 16 amino acids. The germline gives CDR1 LNHNV, CDR2 YYDKDF (reference sequence). Trimming at V came to 0 bases and at J to 10 bases, leaving 9 bases not matched to a gene. The CDR3 loop is CATSRDWSGGAGEQFF. The CDR3 DNA reads as TGTGCCACCAGCAGAGATTGGAGCGGGGGGGCCGGGGAGCAGTTCTTC.

The CDR3, as DNA: TGTGCCAGTACAACAGACAGGGCCTCGGGGCAGCCCCAGCATTTT. As protein: CASTTDRASGQPQHF. This chain joins TRBV19 and TRBJ1-5; 7 positions agree with TRBD1. The CDR3 consists of 15 residues. Germline V gene lookup returns CDR1 LNHDA and CDR2 SQIVND (reference sequence). V lost 7 bases and J lost 7; bases outside the gene matches: 13.

V is TRBV7-2 and J is TRBJ2-5, with no clear D. CDR1 SGHTA and CDR2 FQGNSA come from the germline V gene. CDR3 length: 13 residues. V shed 4 bases and J shed 2 bases, with 8 bases lying between them. Here the CDR3 reads CASSSEWQETQYF. CDR3 in DNA: TGTGCCAGCAGCTCAGAATGGCAAGAGACCCAGTACTTC.

This clone has a single count. The genes are TRBV5-5 and TRBJ2-7, with no clear D. V was pared by 2 bases and J by 4 bases, with 10 bases between. Germline V gene data show CDR1 as SGHKS and CDR2 as YYEKEE (reference sequence). This CDR3 is built from 13 residues. Here the CDR3 DNA reads TGTGCCAGCAGCTTACCTTTAGGGTACGAGCAGTACTTC. It yields the protein CASSLPLGYEQYF.

V and J are TRBV2 and TRBJ2-2; TRBD2 matches at 8 bases. CDR3 length equals 16 residues. V shed 3 bases and J 4 bases; nucleotides not matched to a gene: 7. Germline lookup yields CDR1 SNHLY and CDR2 FYNNEI. CDR3 region: CASSDAGLAGTGELFF. The DNA of the CDR3 is TGTGCCAGCAGTGATGCGGGGCTAGCGGGCACCGGGGAGCTGTTTTTT.

This chain uses TRBV6-6 with TRBJ2-7, with 7 bases aligning to TRBD1. Germline V gene lookup returns CDR1 MNHNY and CDR2 SVGAGI (reference sequence). This CDR3 is 13 amino acids long. With V trimmed by 8 bases and J by 2 bases, 6 bases remained unmatched. CDR3 amino acids: CASVKTGTYEQYF. CDR3 in DNA: TGTGCCAGCGTCAAGACAGGGACCTACGAGCAGTACTTC.

The rearrangement uses TRBV5-6 and TRBJ2-3, with D uncertain. Trimming stripped 4 bases from V and 5 bases from J, with 5 bases between. The CDR3 consists of 11 residues. CDR1 SGHDT and CDR2 YYEEEE come from the germline V gene. CDR3: CASSIKDTQYF. The CDR3 DNA reads TGTGCCAGCAGCATCAAAGATACGCAGTATTTT.

Details on this clone: The germline gene is not matched at one end of the junction; a read error may be the cause. The sample carries other DNA sequences with the same CDR3. V usage is TRBV14 and J usage is TRBJ1-6; D remains unclear. The germline V gene encodes CDR1 SGHDN and CDR2 FVKESK. The CDR3 length is 15 residues. CDR3 sequence reads: CASSQELGVDSPLHF. For the CDR3, the DNA is TGTGCCAGCAGTCAAGAATTGGGTGTCGATTCACCCCTCCACTTT.

In this sample, this clone turned up once. The V gene is TRBV5-1, the J gene TRBJ1-5; 7 nucleotides match TRBD1. Germline CDR1 SGHRS, CDR2 YFSETQ. This CDR3 has 13 amino acids. V lost 4 bases to trimming and J lost 4 bases; unmatched junction nucleotides: 2. The CDR3 sequence is CASSQDRNQPQHF. CDR3 bases: TGCGCCAGCAGCCAGGACAGGAATCAGCCCCAGCATTTT.

This chain links TRBV7-3 with TRBJ1-2; D is unclear. The CDR3 runs to 14 residues. In germline, CDR1 is SGHTA, CDR2 FQGTGA. V was clipped by 9 bases and J by 6 bases, with 20 bases between them. CDR3 loop: CASISDGYDHGYTF. CDR3 sequence (DNA): TGTGCCAGTATATCGGACGGGTACGATCATGGCTACACCTTC.

The gene calls are TRBV29-1 and TRBJ1-5; D may be TRBD1 (6 bases). Germline-derived CDR1 and CDR2 are SQVTM and ANQGSEA. CDR3 size: 12 residues. Trimming pared 4 bases from V and 5 bases from J, leaving 9 bases between. The DNA of the CDR3 is TGCAGCGTTGGAGGGGGGGATCAGCCCCAGCATTTT. This encodes CSVGGGDQPQHF. Based on the CDR3 plus reference TRBV29-1 and TRBJ1-5, the full variable domain is SAVISQKPSRDICQRGTSLTIQCQVDSQVTMMFWYRQQPGQSLTLIATANQGSEATYESGFVIDKFPISRPNLTFSTLTVSNMSPEDSSIYLCSVGGGDQPQHFGDGTRLSIL.

The gene calls are TRBV19 and TRBJ1-1; 8 bases align to TRBD1. The germline CDR1 and CDR2 sequences are LNHDA and SQIVND (reference sequence). The CDR3 runs to 14 residues. The V and J ends lost 8 bases and 5 bases, in that order; junction bases with no gene match: 10. CDR3 DNA sequence: TGTGCCAGTTCACAGGGGGAATTTAAGACTGAAGCTTTCTTT. It codes for CASSQGEFKTEAFF.

The chain joins TRBV6-6 to TRBJ2-4; 7 bases fit TRBD2. CDR1 is MNHNY and CDR2 is SVGAGI in the germline V gene (reference sequence). V lost 6 bases, J lost 1 base, and 6 bases stayed unmatched. The CDR3 runs 15 residues. Written as DNA, the CDR3 is TGTGCCAGCAGGGGGGGAGGGTCGGCCAAAAACATTCAGTACTTC. It is translated as CASRGGGSAKNIQYF.

This chain connects TRBV7-2 to TRBJ2-3; a possible D gene is TRBD1 (6 bases). V lost 5 bases to trimming and J lost 1 base, with 10 bases between them. In germline, CDR1 is SGHTA, CDR2 FQGNSA. The CDR3 runs 14 residues. The CDR3 reads CASSPSGGTDTQYF. DNA of the CDR3: TGTGCCAGCAGCCCGTCAGGGGGCACAGATACGCAGTATTTT. The full variable domain, completed using reference TRBV7-2 and TRBJ2-3, is GAGVSQSPSNKVTEKGKDVELRCDPISGHTALYWYRQSLGQGLEFLIYFQGNSAPDKSGLPSDRFSAERTGGSVSTLTIQRTQQEDSAVYLCASSPSGGTDTQYFGPGTRLTVL.

This clone has more than one count but fewer than ten. The chain carries TRBV28 and TRBJ1-1, with TRBD1 as a possible D gene (5 bases). The V end lost 5 bases, the J end lost 4 bases, and 14 bases lay between the germline ends. The germline gives CDR1 MDHEN, CDR2 SYDVKM. CDR3 length: 14 residues. CDR3 in amino acids: CASSARGGGTEAFF. The CDR3 DNA follows: TGTGCCAGCAGTGCCCGTGGGGGGGGCACTGAAGCTTTCTTT.

The chain employs TRBV5-3 and TRBJ2-5, with D unresolved. The DNA end is a closer match to TRBJ2-7, so the J assignment may be wrong. TRBV5-3 is an ORF for which the function is uncertain. The CDR3 sequence is 16 residues long. The CDR3 DNA reads TGTGCCAGAAGCGTGCGGCTCCCTGAGGTCGTGGGCGAGCAGTACTTC. Translation gives CARSVRLPEVVGEQYF.

This clone was counted only a few times. J is TRBJ2-2 and V is TRBV4-3; no definite D call. The V gene lost 4 bases and the J gene lost 1 base, with 7 bases spanning the gap. This CDR3 is built from 14 residues. Germline loops: CDR1 LGHNA, CDR2 YSLEER. CDR3 amino acids: CASSRTENTGELFF. The CDR3 nucleotides are TGCGCCAGCAGCCGGACGGAGAACACCGGGGAGCTGTTTTTT.

This chain links TRBV6-1 with TRBJ2-3, with D unresolved. V was cut by 6 bases and J by 9 bases, with 19 bases left in between. Per germline, CDR1 MNHNS and CDR2 SASEGT. The CDR3 totals 14 residues. The CDR3 is CASSATHEVSTQYF. The CDR3 DNA sequence: TGTGCCAGCAGCGCTACACATGAGGTTTCCACGCAGTATTTT.

The chain joins TRBV2 to TRBJ2-7; TRBD1 matches 7 bases. With 8 bases clipped from V and 6 bases from J, the junction kept 13 bases outside the gene matches. The CDR3 has 14 amino acids. CDR1 SNHLY and CDR2 FYNNEI come from the germline V gene. The CDR3 sequence: CASGQGEPWGEQYF. The CDR3 DNA sequence: TGTGCCAGCGGGCAGGGGGAGCCCTGGGGCGAGCAGTACTTC.

This clone was counted a single time. As DNA, the CDR3 is TGCAGTGCTACTAGGAGCTATGAGCAGTTCTTC. Protein product: CSATRSYEQFF. V and J are TRBV20-1 and TRBJ2-1; D is uncertain. V was trimmed by 4 bases and J by 8 bases, leaving 9 bases between them. Germline CDR1 and CDR2: DFQATT and SNEGSKA (reference sequence). This CDR3 spans 11 amino acids.

The chain recombines TRBV7-2 with TRBJ1-6; no clear D gene. The CDR3 has 13 residues. Per germline, CDR1 SGHTA and CDR2 FQGNSA. V dropped 5 bases and J dropped 6 bases, with 8 bases sitting between them. For the CDR3, the DNA is TGTGCCAGCAGCCTGTCAAGTAATTCACCCCTCCACTTT. Protein: CASSLSSNSPLHF.

The chain recombines TRBV30 with TRBJ2-6; 10 bases are shared with TRBD2. Germline CDR1 GTSNPN, CDR2 SVGIG (reference sequence). Trimming took 2 bases from V and 2 from J; bases not matched to a gene: 9. CDR3 size: 18 residues. The DNA for the CDR3 is TGTGCCTGGAGTAAGTTGGGAACTAGCGGGGCTGGGGCCAACGTCCTGACTTTC. Translation gives CAWSKLGTSGAGANVLTF.